The rows below give T cell receptor beta chains drawn from one sample of a study of beta chain features in type 1 diabetes. Assay used: immunoSEQ multiplex PCR; TCRdb lists only in-frame clones, some missing. The sample yields roughly 250,000 clones, 20% seen once. Sequenced sample: naive CD4+ T cells from blood. Source of these receptors: a middle-aged woman with type 1 diabetes. CDR3s include the opening cysteine and the closing phenylalanine or tryptophan. D genes are given only for firm matches. Some rows mark clone size as missing; the rest say once, few, many or name a class of expanded clone.

j_gene	v_gene	abundance	d_gene	CDR3nt	CDR3aa
TRBJ2-1	TRBV19	few	TRBD2	TGTGCCAGTAGTGTAACAGGGGTAGCGGGAGGGGTTGAGCAGTTCTTC	CASSVTGVAGGVEQFF
TRBJ1-2	TRBV18	few	TRBD1	TGTGCCAGCTCACCTCGGACAGGGCACTATGGCTACACCTTC	CASSPRTGHYGYTF
TRBJ2-1	TRBV7-9	NA	NA	TGTGCCAGTCAACTCGATCTCTCCTACAATGAGCAGTTCTTC	CASQLDLSYNEQFF
TRBJ2-7	TRBV4-3	few	NA	TGCGCCAGCAGCCAAGCAACTACCAGGGCCATCCCCGTCGAGCAGTACTTC	CASSQATTRAIPVEQYF
TRBJ2-7	TRBV18	few	TRBD1	TGTGCCAGCTCACCTCGGACAGGGTCAAGAAACGAGCAGTACTTC	CASSPRTGSRNEQYF
TRBJ2-7	TRBV6-5	NA	TRBD1	TGTGCCAGCAGTTACTCCGGACAGGGAACTGCTTACGAGCAGTACTTC	CASSYSGQGTAYEQYF
TRBJ1-1	TRBV7-2	NA	NA	TGTGCCAGCAGCTTGGGGGGAGGGGGGTTGAACACTGAAGCTTTCTTT	CASSLGGGGLNTEAFF
TRBJ2-1	TRBV7-9	NA	TRBD1	TGTGCCAGCAGCTTAGTCTTGGGACAGGGAAAATTAAATGAGCAGTTCTTC	CASSLVLGQGKLNEQFF
TRBJ2-5	TRBV5-1	NA	TRBD2	TGCGCCAGCAGCGGTGTACGGACTAGCGGGGGTACGGAGACCCAGTACTTC	CASSGVRTSGGTETQYF
TRBJ2-3	TRBV29-1	few	TRBD2	TGCAGCGTCTCACCCAGGGAGGGTTGGACAGATACGCAGTATTTT	CSVSPREGWTDTQYF
TRBJ2-7	TRBV4-2	few	TRBD1	TGTGCCAGCAGCCAAGGGACAGGGTCCCACGAGCAGTACTTC	CASSQGTGSHEQYF
TRBJ1-2	TRBV18	few	NA	TGTGCCAGCTCACCCTCAGGGGAGTATGGCTACACCTTC	CASSPSGEYGYTF
TRBJ2-1	TRBV6-5	few	NA	TGTGCCAGCAGTGCCCGGGGTCAAAATGAGCAGTTCTTC	CASSARGQNEQFF
TRBJ2-1	TRBV4-1	NA	NA	TGCGCCAGCAGCCAAGGCCTAGCCCATGAGCAGTTCTTC	CASSQGLAHEQFF
TRBJ1-1	TRBV29-1	NA	NA	TGCAGCGTTGGAAGCCGGGGGGCGACCACTGAAGCTTTCTTT	CSVGSRGATTEAFF
TRBJ2-7	TRBV10-3	NA	NA	TGTGCCATCAGTGAGTCAAGCACCCTTGACGAGCAGTACTTC	CAISESSTLDEQYF
TRBJ1-5	TRBV4-2	NA	NA	TGTGCCAGCAGCTCTGGGAGTCAGCCCCAGCATTTT	CASSSGSQPQHF
TRBJ2-3	TRBV9	few	TRBD2	TGTGCCAGCAGGGGAACGGGGGGGCCAGATACGCAGTATTTT	CASRGTGGPDTQYF
TRBJ1-1	TRBV27	few	TRBD1	TGTGCCAGCAGGGAGGGGGCGGGGCCCTGGACTGAAGCTTTCTTT	CASREGAGPWTEAFF
TRBJ1-2	TRBV28	NA	NA	TGTGCCAGCAGTTTCGCCAGTAACTATGGCTACACCTTC	CASSFASNYGYTF
TRBJ1-5	TRBV28	few	NA	TGTGCCAGCAGGCTAAACGGTCGGCCCCAGCATTTT	CASRLNGRPQHF
TRBJ2-3	TRBV9	few	TRBD2	TGTGCCAGCAGCCCTCGGACTAGCGGGAACACAGATACGCAGTATTTT	CASSPRTSGNTDTQYF
TRBJ2-7	TRBV29-1	few	NA	TGCAGCGTTGAGCTCGGCAGGGTGAGCGAGCAGTACTTC	CSVELGRVSEQYF
TRBJ1-2	TRBV23-1	NA	TRBD1	TGCGCCAGCAGTCCGGGACAGGGGGTTAGCTATGGCTACACCTTC	CASSPGQGVSYGYTF
TRBJ2-1	TRBV25-1	few	TRBD2	TGTGCCAGCAGTGGTACTAGCGGCTTTACTGCTCGGATAAATGAGCAGTTCTTC	CASSGTSGFTARINEQFF
TRBJ1-2	TRBV30	NA	TRBD1	TGTGCCTGGACTCAAATGGCAGGGGGTGGTTATGGCTACACCTTC	CAWTQMAGGGYGYTF
TRBJ2-5	TRBV20-1	NA	NA	TGCAGTGCTAAGGCGGTGGAGACCCAGTACTTC	CSAKAVETQYF